This TCR beta chain comes out of a study of T cell changes during pregnancy in multiple sclerosis. Produced via immunoSEQ multiplex PCR; TCRdb's table is partial and in-frame only. The table lists 20,000 or so clones, approximately 90% of them singletons, with about 5.3% in the top ten. This CDR3 comprises 15 residues. Trimming pared 3 bases from V and 0 bases from J, leaving 12 bases between. Germline-derived CDR1 and CDR2 are SGHDN and FVKESK. This chain joins TRBV14 and TRBJ2-7; D may be TRBD1 (5 bases). The clonotype was recovered from a female donor in good health, enrolled as a control in a pregnancy study. The source material was CD8+ T cells from peripheral blood mononuclear cells, sampled in the second trimester of pregnancy. As DNA, the CDR3 is TGTGCCAGCAGCCAGCAGGGCCTCTACTCCTACGAGCAGTACTTC. It is translated as CASSQQGLYSYEQYF. The variable domain in full, with the rest retrieved from reference TRBV14 and TRBJ2-7, is EAGVTQFPSHSVIEKGQTVTLRCDPISGHDNLYWYRRVMGKEIKFLLHFVKESKQDESGMPNNRFLAERTGGTYSTLKVQPAELEDSGVYFCASSQQGLYSYEQYFGPGTRLTVT.